Below are 25 T cell receptor beta chains sequenced from a single sample in a study of somatic mutations in cytotoxic T cells in rheumatoid arthritis. Using immunoSEQ multiplex PCR, the repertoire was profiled, and TCRdb retains in-frame clones only, with some absent. In the table there are 15,000 to 20,000 clones, approximately 80% of which are singletons. Sequenced material: CD8+ T cells sorted from blood. The origin of the receptors is an adult with rheumatoid arthritis.

This chain links TRBV5-8 with TRBJ1-5; 8 bases align to TRBD1. V lost 0 bases, J lost 7 bases, and 6 bases stayed unmatched. The germline CDR1 and CDR2 sequences are SGHTS and YDEGEE. This CDR3 comprises 15 residues. The CDR3 sequence is CASSLGTGRRQPQHF. DNA for the CDR3: TGTGCCAGCAGCTTGGGGACAGGGAGAAGGCAGCCCCAGCATTTT.

The DNA for the CDR3 is TGTGCCAGCAGTTTTAACACCGGGGAGCTGTTTTTT. This codes for CASSFNTGELFF. V and J are TRBV27 and TRBJ2-2, with D unresolved. Germline V gene sequence: CDR1 MNHEY, CDR2 SMNVEV (reference sequence). Trimming pared 3 bases from V and 2 bases from J, leaving 1 base between. CDR3 length: 12 amino acids.

The rearrangement links TRBV5-1 to TRBJ2-7; no reliable D call. The ends were cut back, 0 bases at V and 2 bases at J, with 3 bases in the middle. The CDR3 totals 12 residues. The germline gives CDR1 SGHRS, CDR2 YFSETQ. In DNA, the CDR3 is TGCGCCAGCAGCTTGGATGCCTACGAGCAGTACTTC. Translated: CASSLDAYEQYF.

The chain is built from TRBV11-3 and TRBJ2-7; 12 positions match TRBD2. The length of the CDR3 is 16 residues. V lost 3 bases to trimming and J lost 1 base; unmatched junction nucleotides: 4. Per germline, CDR1 SGHNT and CDR2 YENEEA. The CDR3 DNA follows: TGTGCCAGCAGCTTTGACGGACTAGCGGGATCCTACGAGCAGTACTTC. It codes for CASSFDGLAGSYEQYF.

This chain connects TRBV7-8 to TRBJ2-1; D is unclear. The germline V gene encodes CDR1 SGHVS and CDR2 FQNEAQ. CDR3 length: 13 residues. The ends were cut back, 6 bases at V and 4 bases at J, with 10 bases in the middle. The CDR3 bases are TGTGCCAGCAGTTTAAGCAGTTACAATGAGCAGTTCTTC. Its protein is CASSLSSYNEQFF.

This clone is categorized as large (0.1 to 1%). The chain uses TRBV5-6 and TRBJ2-1, with D hard to call. From germline, CDR1 is SGHDT and CDR2 YYEEEE. Trimming stripped 0 bases from V and 12 bases from J, with 7 bases between. The CDR3 length is 11 residues. The CDR3 DNA is TGTGCCAGCAGCTTGGGGGTGGGGCAGTTCTTC. Amino acids: CASSLGVGQFF.

The chain is built from TRBV6-5 and TRBJ1-2, with a weak D call TRBD1 (5 bases). Germline CDR1 is MNHEY and CDR2 is SVGAGI. Trimming pared 1 base from V and 3 bases from J, leaving 12 bases between. The length of the CDR3 is 15 residues. The CDR3 loop is CASSYWEGPDYGYTF. In nucleotides, the CDR3 is TGTGCCAGCAGTTACTGGGAGGGGCCGGACTATGGCTACACCTTC.

This sequence joins TRBV7-6 and TRBJ1-1; D remains unclear. Germline V gene sequence: CDR1 SGHVS, CDR2 FNYEAQ. The CDR3 length is 12 residues. Trimming removed 1 base from V and 4 bases from J, with 4 bases in between. The CDR3, as DNA: TGTGCCAGCAGCTTAGGGGCCACTGAAGCTTTCTTT. Residues: CASSLGATEAFF.

The sample holds a few counts of this clone. The V gene is TRBV7-6, the J gene TRBJ1-4, with D perhaps matching TRBD1 (5 bases). Between the trimmed V and J ends, which lost 2 bases and 7 bases, there was a span of 17 bases. From germline, CDR1 is SGHVS and CDR2 FNYEAQ. CDR3 length equals 16 residues. The CDR3 coding sequence is TGTGCCAGCAGCTTAAGTACCGGGACCGCCAGTGAAAAACTGTTTTTT. It specifies CASSLSTGTASEKLFF. Full variable domain (outside the CDR3, taken from reference TRBV7-6 and TRBJ1-4): GAGVSQSPRYKVTKRGQDVALRCDPISGHVSLYWYRQALGQGPEFLTYFNYEAQQDKSGLPNDRFSAERPEGSISTLTIQRTEQRDSAMYRCASSLSTGTASEKLFFGSGTQLSVL.

The rearrangement uses TRBV11-2 and TRBJ2-5; tentatively, D is TRBD1 (6 bases). The J call is in doubt because the DNA end fits TRBJ2-7 better. The CDR3 has 16 residues. The germline gives CDR1 SGHAT, CDR2 FQNNGV. CDR3 loop: CASSGANRDLSYEQYF. In DNA, the CDR3 is TGTGCCAGCAGCGGAGCCAACAGGGACCTCTCCTACGAGCAGTACTTC.

This clone was seen only a few times. The chain employs TRBV19 and TRBJ1-1, with D possibly matching TRBD1 (5 bases). Germline V CDR1 and CDR2: LNHDA, SQIVND (reference sequence). V was clipped by 7 bases and J by 1 base, with 22 bases between them. The CDR3 has 17 amino acids. CDR3 sequence (DNA): TGTGCCAGTACGGTGGGGCGGATCACCCTTCGGAACACTGAAGCTTTCTTT. Protein product: CASTVGRITLRNTEAFF.

J is TRBJ2-7 and V is TRBV7-9, with no clear D. The V end was cut by 5 bases, the J end by 0 bases, with 14 bases between. CDR3 length: 15 amino acids. Per germline, CDR1 SEHNR and CDR2 FQNEAQ (reference sequence). CDR3 coding DNA: TGTGCCAGCAGCCCTAACGGACGGAGCTCCTACGAGCAGTACTTC. Its translation: CASSPNGRSSYEQYF. The complete variable domain, with remaining parts taken from reference TRBV7-9 and TRBJ2-7, reads DTGVSQNPRHKITKRGQNVTFRCDPISEHNRLYWYRQTLGQGPEFLTYFQNEAQLEKSRLLSDRFSAERPKGSFSTLEIQRTEQGDSAMYLCASSPNGRSSYEQYFGPGTRLTVT.

V and J are TRBV7-4 and TRBJ1-2, with 8 bases identical to TRBD1. This CDR3 spans 16 amino acids. V shed 5 bases and J 5 bases; nucleotides not matched to a gene: 13. The germline gives CDR1 SGHVT, CDR2 SQSDAQ. Here the CDR3 reads CASSVGQGGGGYGYTF. The CDR3 coding sequence is TGTGCCAGCAGCGTCGGACAGGGAGGGGGAGGGTATGGCTACACCTTC.

The rearrangement links TRBV27 to TRBJ1-5; D is undetermined. This CDR3 has 13 amino acids. Trimming removed 3 bases from V and 7 bases from J, with 10 bases in between. Germline V gives CDR1 MNHEY, CDR2 SMNVEV (reference sequence). In nucleotides, the CDR3 is TGTGCCAGCAGTTTGGGAGTAACCCAGCCCCAGCATTTT. Its protein is CASSLGVTQPQHF.

This clone was detected a few times. J is TRBJ2-7 and V is TRBV19; 7 bases map to TRBD1. The CDR3 has 14 amino acids. The V segment lost 0 bases and the J segment 3 bases; nucleotides outside the gene matches: 2. Germline V gene data show CDR1 as LNHDA and CDR2 as SQIVND (reference sequence). DNA for the CDR3: TGTGCCAGTAGTATAGAAAGACAGGGCTACGAGCAGTACTTC. It is translated as CASSIERQGYEQYF.

The rearrangement links TRBV30 to TRBJ1-2; 8 bases match TRBD1. Unmatched junction bases numbered 6, after V lost 2 bases and J lost 4 bases. Germline V gives CDR1 GTSNPN, CDR2 SVGIG (reference sequence). The CDR3 is made up of 14 amino acids. The CDR3 spells CAWSYQGAVYGYTF. DNA for the CDR3: TGTGCCTGGAGTTACCAGGGGGCCGTCTATGGCTACACCTTC.

The rearrangement links TRBV6-5 to TRBJ2-5; 10 nucleotides align to TRBD2. The germline V gene encodes CDR1 MNHEY and CDR2 SVGAGI. The CDR3 has 15 amino acids. Trimming cost V 4 bases and J 3 bases; bases outside gene matches: 5. CDR3 sequence (DNA): TGTGCCAGCAGTTCCCCGCTAGCGGGGGAAGAGACCCAGTACTTC. This gives the protein CASSSPLAGEETQYF.

The chain links TRBV15 to TRBJ2-2, with TRBD2 matching 7 bases. The junction had 4 bases not matched to a gene; V was cut back by 3 bases and J by 3 bases. Per the germline V gene, CDR1 is LNHNV and CDR2 is YYDKDF (reference sequence). The CDR3 sequence is 15 residues long. In nucleotides, the CDR3 is TGTGCCACCAGCAGTGGGGGGGAGGACACCGGGGAGCTGTTTTTT. Translated: CATSSGGEDTGELFF.

In its sample, this clone was seen once. The chain joins TRBV28 to TRBJ1-2; D is possibly TRBD1 (5 bases). The V end was cut by 8 bases, the J end by 4 bases, with 14 bases between. Germline V lookup: CDR1 MDHEN, CDR2 SYDVKM. The CDR3 has 13 amino acids. The CDR3: CASQQAPLYGYTF. Written as DNA, the CDR3 is TGTGCCAGCCAACAGGCTCCCCTCTATGGCTACACCTTC.

This sequence joins TRBV7-2 and TRBJ2-7, with 8 nucleotides matching TRBD2. Germline-derived CDR1 and CDR2 are SGHTA and FQGNSA. J lost 7 bases, V lost 1 base, and 15 bases had no gene match. The CDR3 is made up of 17 amino acids. CDR3 nucleotides: TGTGCCAGCAGCTTAGATCGGGGTAGCGGGGCTTTGTTAGAGCAGTACTTC. This gives the protein CASSLDRGSGALLEQYF.

This chain joins TRBV6-5 and TRBJ2-2; D is unclear. The CDR3 sequence is 12 residues long. V was pared by 6 bases and J by 6 bases, with 8 bases between. Germline V gene data show CDR1 as MNHEY and CDR2 as SVGAGI. CDR3 DNA: TGTGCCAGCAGCCAGATCGCCGGGGAGCTGTTTTTT. This codes for CASSQIAGELFF.

This chain connects TRBV4-3 to TRBJ1-1; D not resolved. CDR3 length: 13 amino acids. The ends were cut back, 5 bases at V and 6 bases at J, with 13 bases in the middle. Germline CDR1 reads LGHNA; CDR2 reads YSLEER. The CDR3 coding sequence is TGCGCCAGCAGCTTTGGGGTTAAGTCTGAAGCTTTCTTT. Its translation is CASSFGVKSEAFF.

V is TRBV19 and J is TRBJ1-1, with TRBD1 matching 11 bases. Losses at the gene ends were 3 bases for V and 11 bases for J; bases not matched to a gene: 2. This CDR3 contains 12 residues. CDR1 and CDR2 from the germline V gene are LNHDA and SQIVND (reference sequence). The CDR3 sequence is CASSIGTGGAFF. The CDR3 bases are TGTGCCAGTAGTATTGGGACAGGGGGTGCTTTCTTT.

About this clone: At one of its ends the junction is not consistent with the germline gene, which may arise from a read error. The chain employs TRBV27 and TRBJ2-1; D unresolved. Germline values: CDR1 MNHEY, CDR2 SMNVEV (reference sequence). The CDR3 covers 11 residues. The DNA of the CDR3 is TGTGCCAGCACCTCCTTCAATGAGCAGTTCTTC. Its protein is CASTSFNEQFF.

The chain is built from TRBV2 and TRBJ2-7; TRBD1 matches 11 bases. The CDR3 is 15 residues long. With 6 bases clipped from V and 2 bases from J, the junction kept 6 bases outside the gene matches. Germline assignment: CDR1 SNHLY and CDR2 FYNNEI. CDR3 sequence reads: CASRVPGQGAYEQYF. The CDR3 nucleotides read TGTGCCAGCAGGGTACCGGGACAGGGGGCCTACGAGCAGTACTTC.